The 8 T cell receptor beta chains given below trace back to one sample, sequenced in a study of blood T cell repertoires in COVID-19. Method: immunoSEQ multiplex PCR; TCRdb's copy keeps in-frame clones and lacks some. The data contain roughly 160,000 clones, around nine tenths of them singletons. Sequenced: peripheral blood. These receptor sequences come from a man in his fifties or sixties with COVID-19, enrolled during active disease.

The rearrangement uses TRBV18 and TRBJ2-3; 8 bases fit TRBD1. V lost 6 bases, J lost 2 bases, and 4 bases stayed unmatched. The germline V gene has CDR1 KGHSH and CDR2 LQKENI. The CDR3 covers 14 residues. The CDR3 loop is CASSRTGTTDTQYF. The CDR3, as DNA: TGTGCCAGCTCGCGGACAGGGACCACAGATACGCAGTATTTT.

The J gene is TRBJ1-2, the V gene TRBV27; 7 bases are a match to TRBD1. This CDR3 region has 16 residues. Losses at the gene ends were 4 bases for V and 1 base for J; bases not matched to a gene: 9. Germline CDR1 MNHEY, CDR2 SMNVEV (reference sequence). The DNA for the CDR3 is TGTGCCAGCAGTTCCCTCCCGGGACAGCGTAACTATGGCTACACCTTC. Amino acids: CASSSLPGQRNYGYTF.

The chain links TRBV25-1 to TRBJ2-7; tentative D call: TRBD2 (6 bases). The CDR3 contains 18 residues. Trimming cost V 3 bases and J 6 bases, with 27 bases left between them. The V gene's germline CDR1 is MGHDK and CDR2 SYGVNS. For the CDR3, the DNA is TGTGCCAGCAGTGATGGTGGGGCCCGGACTGGGCTCGGGGGCGAGCAGTACTTC. It encodes CASSDGGARTGLGGEQYF.

The chain carries TRBV15 and TRBJ2-7, with D perhaps matching TRBD2 (5 bases). This CDR3 has 16 residues. Trimming took off 0 bases at V and 0 bases at J, with 12 bases between the two ends. Per the germline V gene, CDR1 is LNHNV and CDR2 is YYDKDF (reference sequence). CDR3 amino acids: CATSRDLGLTSYEQYF. CDR3 DNA: TGTGCCACCAGCAGAGACTTAGGACTTACCTCCTACGAGCAGTACTTC.

The V call is TRBV11-1, the J call TRBJ1-3; no definite D call. The CDR3 totals 15 residues. Germline V lookup: CDR1 SGHAT, CDR2 FQDESV (reference sequence). Trimming cost V 1 base and J 0 bases, with 7 bases left between them. DNA of the CDR3: TGTGCCAGCAGCTTAGGCGGAAGCTCTGGAAACACCATATATTTT. Its translation is CASSLGGSSGNTIYF.

V and J are TRBV30 and TRBJ2-7, with 7 bases fitting TRBD1. V lost 5 bases to trimming and J lost 1 base; unmatched junction nucleotides: 8. Per the germline V gene, CDR1 is GTSNPN and CDR2 is SVGIG (reference sequence). There are 14 residues in the CDR3. CDR3: CAWGSGQSSYEQYF. DNA for the CDR3: TGTGCCTGGGGCTCGGGACAGTCTTCCTACGAGCAGTACTTC.

The V call is TRBV10-3, the J call TRBJ1-2; no clear D gene. The CDR3 spans 16 residues. Trimming removed 5 bases at V and 2 bases at J, with 18 bases between. Germline V CDR1 and CDR2: ENHRY, SYGVKD. The CDR3 nucleotides read TGTGCCATCAGTCCCGAAGAGGCAGTAACCAACTATGGCTACACCTTC. It is translated as CAISPEEAVTNYGYTF.

V is TRBV6-2 or TRBV6-3 and J is TRBJ2-1, with 9 bases matching TRBD1. Germline V gene sequence: CDR1 MNHEY, CDR2 SVGEGT. This CDR3 has 21 residues. Germline trimming cut 2 bases from V and 5 bases from J; bases unmatched to any gene: 22. The CDR3 sequence: CASSYVTGGVKSAGWDNEQFF. The CDR3 DNA sequence: TGTGCCAGCAGTTACGTGACAGGGGGGGTTAAAAGCGCGGGATGGGACAATGAGCAGTTCTTC.